This is a list of T cell receptor beta chains from one sample in a study of blood T cell repertoires in COVID-19. This table comes from immunoSEQ multiplex PCR, and its TCRdb copy is limited to in-frame clones, with some not included. The repertoire includes over 250,000 clones, around 87% of them detected once, and approximately 5% sits in the top ten. The specimen sequenced was PBMCs or T cells enriched from blood (not recorded which). Receptors originate from a woman between 25 and 40 years old who had recovered from COVID-19. Both conserved end residues are part of each CDR3. A D gene is named only where the DNA matches it firmly. Size values are once, few and many counts, or a class for expanded clones, and some rows have none.

j_call clone_size d_call v_call cdr3_aa cdr3_nt
TRBJ1-4 NA NA TRBV5-6 CASSSDSLNEKLFF TGTGCCAGCAGCTCAGACAGCCTTAATGAAAAACTGTTTTTT
TRBJ2-3 NA NA TRBV4-1 CASSQETGTTDTQYF TGCGCCAGCAGCCAAGAGACAGGTACCACAGATACGCAGTATTTT
TRBJ1-2 NA NA TRBV5-5 CASSPPGGLGYTF TGTGCCAGCAGCCCCCCGGGGGGCCTAGGCTACACCTTC
TRBJ2-7 NA NA TRBV5-1 CASSRISGLKHEQYF TGCGCCAGCAGCCGGATTAGCGGCCTCAAGCACGAGCAGTACTTC
TRBJ1-2 few TRBD1 TRBV29-1 CSAPRPGQGNGYTF TGCAGCGCCCCCCGCCCCGGACAGGGTAATGGCTACACCTTC
TRBJ1-1 NA NA TRBV3-1/TRBV3-2 CASSLLGGAGTEAFF TGTGCCAGCAGCTTACTCGGAGGGGCAGGCACTGAAGCTTTCTTT
TRBJ2-1 NA TRBD2 TRBV7-6 CASSSQAGGANEQFF TGTGCCAGCAGCTCTCAAGCGGGGGGAGCAAATGAGCAGTTCTTC
TRBJ2-7 NA TRBD1 TRBV20-1 CSAKRGLEQYF TGCAGTGCTAAAAGGGGGCTCGAGCAGTACTTC
TRBJ1-1 NA NA TRBV5-6 CASSLVARVTEAFF TGTGCCAGCAGCTTGGTAGCTCGGGTCACTGAAGCTTTCTTT
TRBJ2-1 NA NA TRBV3-1/TRBV3-2 CATSRRGGNNEQFF TGTGCCACCAGCCGGAGGGGGGGCAACAATGAGCAGTTCTTC
TRBJ1-5 NA TRBD1 TRBV6-6 CASSTRDRAGYQPQHF TGTGCCAGCAGTACCAGGGACAGGGCCGGATATCAGCCCCAGCATTTT
TRBJ1-4 NA TRBD1 TRBV7-9 CASSRTGGSEKLFF TGTGCCAGCAGCCGGACAGGGGGCTCTGAAAAACTGTTTTTT
TRBJ1-4 NA NA TRBV7-2 CASSSRSSGGLGQEKLFF TGTGCCAGCAGCTCGAGGTCGAGCGGGGGGCTTGGACAGGAAAAACTGTTTTTT
TRBJ2-6 NA TRBD1 TRBV27 CASSPQGASSGANVLTF TGTGCCAGCAGTCCACAGGGGGCGTCCTCTGGGGCCAACGTCCTGACTTTC
TRBJ1-4 NA NA TRBV28 CASSLREYGQLFF TGTGCCAGCAGTTTACGAGAGTATGGGCAACTGTTTTTT
TRBJ1-5 NA NA TRBV6-2/TRBV6-3 CASSFEGMSNQPQHF TGTGCCAGCAGTTTCGAGGGAATGAGCAATCAGCCCCAGCATTTT
TRBJ1-3 NA NA TRBV15 CATSSNSGGNTIYF TGTGCCACCAGCAGCAATTCGGGTGGAAACACCATATATTTT
TRBJ2-1 NA NA TRBV5-1 CASSPGTSLEQFF TGCGCCAGCAGCCCCGGAACTAGCCTTGAGCAGTTCTTC
TRBJ2-7 NA NA TRBV7-9 CASRLQVGDEQYF TGTGCCAGCAGGTTACAGGTCGGGGACGAGCAGTACTTC
TRBJ2-5 NA TRBD2 TRBV5-1 CASSLASGGPQETQYF TGCGCCAGCAGCTTGGCTAGCGGGGGACCACAAGAGACCCAGTACTTC
TRBJ1-1 NA NA TRBV5-1 CASSFTMNTEAFF TGCGCCAGCAGCTTTACAATGAACACTGAAGCTTTCTTT
TRBJ1-6 NA NA TRBV6-5 CASSYELSYNSPLHF TGTGCCAGCAGTTACGAGTTATCCTATAATTCACCCCTCCACTTT
TRBJ2-2 NA TRBD2 TRBV6-1 CASSEARRVAGAESNTGELFF TGTGCCAGCAGTGAAGCACGTCGAGTAGCGGGGGCCGAATCGAACACCGGGGAGCTGTTTTTT
TRBJ1-1 few NA TRBV19 CASSIAGTGRNTEAFF TGTGCCAGTAGTATAGCGGGCACAGGGCGGAACACTGAAGCTTTCTTT
TRBJ2-6 NA NA TRBV5-4 CASSLGAAGANVLTF TGTGCCAGCAGCTTGGGAGCCGCTGGGGCCAACGTCCTGACTTTC
TRBJ1-5 NA TRBD1 TRBV11-2 CASSPDRGLFQPQHF TGTGCCAGCAGCCCGGACAGGGGGCTCTTCCAGCCCCAGCATTTT
TRBJ2-1 NA TRBD2 TRBV10-2 CASSEGLAGGYPEQFF TGCGCCAGCAGTGAAGGGCTAGCGGGGGGGTACCCTGAGCAGTTCTTC
TRBJ2-1 NA NA TRBV5-1 CASSLAGERYNEQFF TGCGCCAGCAGCTTGGCCGGGGAACGGTACAATGAGCAGTTCTTC
TRBJ2-3 NA NA TRBV7-2 CASSLGREDTQYF TGTGCCAGCAGCTTAGGCAGGGAAGATACGCAGTATTTT
TRBJ1-4 once TRBD1 TRBV4-1 CASSQDTRGPANEKLFF TGCGCCAGCAGCCAAGACACCAGGGGGCCAGCTAATGAAAAACTGTTTTTT
TRBJ2-2 NA NA TRBV2 CASNRVLPGLGTGELFF TGTGCCAGCAACAGGGTCCTCCCGGGGCTTGGCACCGGGGAGCTGTTTTTT
TRBJ2-1 NA NA TRBV29-1 CSVGRGNEQFF TGCAGCGTTGGACGGGGCAATGAGCAGTTCTTC
TRBJ1-1 NA TRBD1 TRBV4-2 CASSQGRQGNTEAFF TGTGCCAGCAGCCAGGGACGACAGGGTAACACTGAAGCTTTCTTT
TRBJ2-3 NA NA TRBV28 CASSLQGSTDTQYF TGTGCCAGCAGCTTGCAGGGGAGCACAGATACGCAGTATTTT
TRBJ2-7 NA NA TRBV7-2 CASSPGRYEQYF TGTGCCAGCAGCCCGGGGAGGTACGAGCAGTACTTC
TRBJ2-4 NA TRBD2 TRBV3-1/TRBV3-2 CASSQRLAGGATKKDIQYF TGTGCCAGCAGCCAAAGACTAGCGGGGGGAGCTACCAAAAAGGACATTCAGTACTTC
TRBJ2-2 NA NA TRBV15 CATRGQQNTGELFF TGTGCCACCAGGGGACAACAGAACACCGGGGAGCTGTTTTTT
TRBJ1-5 NA NA TRBV6-5 CASSRGDSGQPQHF TGTGCCAGCAGTCGGGGGGACTCGGGTCAGCCCCAGCATTTT
TRBJ1-3 NA TRBD1 TRBV11-3 CASSAGQGHHATIYF TGTGCCAGCAGCGCCGGACAGGGCCACCACGCCACCATATATTTT
TRBJ1-2 NA TRBD1 TRBV30 CAWRAGQGGYGYTF TGTGCCTGGAGAGCCGGACAGGGTGGCTATGGCTACACCTTC
TRBJ1-6 NA NA TRBV2 CASIREKVSPLHF TGTGCCAGCATCCGGGAAAAAGTATCACCCCTCCACTTT
TRBJ1-2 few NA TRBV27 CASSLGPETYGYTF TGTGCCAGCAGTTTAGGGCCAGAGACCTATGGCTACACCTTC
TRBJ1-4 NA TRBD1 TRBV7-2 CASSRPPGGAGEKLFF TGTGCCAGCAGCCGGCCCCCAGGGGGCGCGGGTGAAAAACTGTTTTTT
TRBJ2-7 NA TRBD1 TRBV5-1 CASSVTGGNPYEQYF TGCGCCAGCAGCGTGACAGGGGGCAACCCCTACGAGCAGTACTTC
TRBJ1-2 NA NA TRBV18 CASSPQGAGYTF TGTGCCAGCTCACCCCAGGGCGCTGGCTACACCTTC
TRBJ1-6 NA NA TRBV15 CASQISSYNSPLHF TGTGCCAGTCAGATAAGCTCCTATAATTCACCCCTCCACTTT
TRBJ2-5 NA TRBD1 TRBV3-1/TRBV3-2 CASTLTGGETQYF TGTGCCAGCACCCTAACAGGGGGAGAGACCCAGTACTTC
TRBJ2-4 NA NA TRBV19 CASRGARFKNIQYF TGTGCCAGTAGAGGGGCGCGGTTCAAAAACATTCAGTACTTC
TRBJ2-2 NA NA TRBV3-1/TRBV3-2 CASSRDKNTGELFF TGTGCCAGCAGTCGGGACAAGAACACCGGGGAGCTGTTTTTT
TRBJ1-5 NA NA TRBV6-2/TRBV6-3 CASSYSSMSDQPQHF TGTGCCAGCAGTTACTCATCGATGTCGGATCAGCCCCAGCATTTT
TRBJ2-1 NA TRBD1 TRBV6-4 CASSGTGGNEQFF TGTGCCAGCAGTGGGACAGGGGGGAATGAGCAGTTCTTC
TRBJ1-3 NA TRBD1 TRBV28 CASLNPLGTGLSGNTIYF TGTGCCAGCCTTAATCCCCTCGGGACAGGACTGAGTGGAAACACCATATATTTT
TRBJ1-6 NA NA TRBV5-6 CASSLGMGGNSPLHF TGTGCCAGCAGCTTGGGAATGGGGGGTAATTCACCCCTCCACTTT